The 13 T cell receptor beta chains below were found in one sample sequenced in a study of graft-versus-host responses after intestinal transplantation. Generated by immunoSEQ multiplex PCR, the TCRdb table keeps only in-frame clones and is missing some. The data hold 99,000 or so clones, with roughly 82% observed a single time. This specimen was PBMCs, taken 255 days after intestinal transplant. These receptors all stem from a human patient who received an intestinal transplant, so some T cells may come from the graft donor.

This chain joins TRBV5-1 and TRBJ1-1; tentative D call: TRBD1 (6 bases). CDR3 length equals 14 residues. Trimming cost V 3 bases and J 1 base, with 10 bases left between them. CDR1 SGHRS and CDR2 YFSETQ come from the germline V gene. The CDR3 reads CASSSGGPNTEAFF. DNA for the CDR3: TGCGCCAGCAGCTCGGGGGGCCCGAACACTGAAGCTTTCTTT.

The chain uses TRBV10-1 and TRBJ2-7, with 8 nucleotides matching TRBD1. The ends lost 3 bases at V and 5 bases at J; junction bases unmatched: 3. CDR3 size: 13 residues. Germline lookup yields CDR1 WNHNN and CDR2 SYGVQD (reference sequence). CDR3 protein: CASSDRTGNEQYF. The CDR3 DNA reads TGCGCCAGCAGTGACAGGACAGGGAACGAGCAGTACTTC.

Details on this clone: Its ends do not fully match the called genes, so a read error is possible. The chain employs TRBV6-1 and TRBJ1-6, with D possibly TRBD1 on 5 matching bases. This CDR3 has 15 residues. Germline V lookup: CDR1 MNHNS, CDR2 SASEGT. The CDR3 sequence: CASREGVLQYSPLHF. CDR3 DNA: TGTGCCAGCAGGGAAGGGGTACTACAATATTCACCCCTCCACTTT.

The genes are TRBV15 and TRBJ2-5, with D possibly TRBD1 on 5 matching bases. Germline-derived CDR1 and CDR2 are LNHNV and YYDKDF (reference sequence). Between the trimmed V and J ends, which lost 4 bases and 0 bases, there was a span of 6 bases. The CDR3 is made up of 13 amino acids. CDR3 amino acids: CATSMDNQETQYF. In DNA, the CDR3 is TGTGCCACCAGCATGGACAACCAAGAGACCCAGTACTTC.

The rearrangement joins TRBV7-2 to TRBJ2-5; 8 nucleotides agree with TRBD2. The CDR3 totals 15 residues. Trimming cost V 4 bases and J 3 bases; bases outside gene matches: 7. Germline V CDR1 and CDR2: SGHTA, FQGNSA. CDR3 sequence reads: CASSSPTAGEETQYF. CDR3 coding DNA: TGTGCCAGCAGCTCACCCACAGCGGGAGAAGAGACCCAGTACTTC.

The chain links TRBV25-1 to TRBJ1-4; D ambiguous. Germline loops: CDR1 MGHDK, CDR2 SYGVNS. The CDR3 is 16 amino acids. With 0 bases removed from V and 3 bases from J, the gap between germline ends came to 11 bases. CDR3 sequence (DNA): TGTGCCAGCAGTGAATATATCGGGGTGCCTAATGAAAAACTGTTTTTT. Amino acids: CASSEYIGVPNEKLFF.

This clone is a singleton in its sample. This sequence joins TRBV9 and TRBJ2-3; no firm D call. This CDR3 is 16 amino acids long. In germline, CDR1 is SGDLS, CDR2 YYNGEE. The ends were cut back, 0 bases at V and 1 base at J, with 12 bases in the middle. The CDR3 DNA is TGTGCCAGCAGCGTAGCTGGATCCCCGGGCACAGATACGCAGTATTTT. This encodes CASSVAGSPGTDTQYF.

This clone appeared a single time. At one end the junction does not follow the germline gene, possibly because of a read error. V gene TRBV7-7 combines with J gene TRBJ2-3; perhaps D is TRBD1 or TRBD2 (5 bases each). Germline-derived CDR1 and CDR2 are SSHAT and FNYEAQ (reference sequence). This CDR3 spans 15 amino acids. In nucleotides, the CDR3 is TGTGCTAGCAGCCTGACTGGGGGTAGCACAGATACGCAGTATTTT. As protein: CASSLTGGSTDTQYF.

J is TRBJ1-5 and V is TRBV27; D unresolved. V was trimmed by 2 bases and J by 6 bases, leaving 11 bases between them. Germline lookup yields CDR1 MNHEY and CDR2 SMNVEV (reference sequence). The CDR3 runs 14 residues. CDR3 bases: TGTGCCAGCAGTTTAAGGGCTTCGGGTCAGCCCCAGCATTTT. The encoded protein is CASSLRASGQPQHF.

The J gene is TRBJ1-2, the V gene TRBV29-1; no definite D call. Germline V CDR1 and CDR2: SQVTM, ANQGSEA. This CDR3 has 12 residues. Trimming took off 1 base at V and 3 bases at J, with 6 bases between the two ends. The chain's CDR3 is CSVEARDYGYTF. The CDR3 DNA is TGCAGCGTTGAAGCCCGAGACTATGGCTACACCTTC.

The chain employs TRBV6-6 and TRBJ1-1, with a tentative D call TRBD1 (6 bases). Germline V gives CDR1 MNHNY, CDR2 SVGAGI (reference sequence). The CDR3 is made up of 13 amino acids. Deletions cut 6 bases from V and 4 bases from J, with 12 bases between. The CDR3 here is CASSRGGGTEAFF. The CDR3 DNA sequence: TGTGCCAGCAGCCGTGGAGGGGGCACTGAAGCTTTCTTT.

This chain uses TRBV7-9 with TRBJ2-2; D is undetermined. The germline V gene encodes CDR1 SEHNR and CDR2 FQNEAQ (reference sequence). V lost 5 bases and J lost 4, with 11 bases in between. The CDR3 has 14 residues. The CDR3 sequence: CASSPPFSTGELFF. CDR3 bases: TGTGCCAGCAGCCCCCCATTTAGCACCGGGGAGCTGTTTTTT.

This chain joins TRBV6-1 and TRBJ1-2, with 8 bases identical to TRBD1. This CDR3 region has 16 residues. Germline V gene data show CDR1 as MNHNS and CDR2 as SASEGT. Trimming at V came to 1 base and at J to 2 bases, leaving 6 bases not matched to a gene. CDR3 nucleotide sequence: TGTGCCAGCAGTGAAGTCCGACAGGGGTGGAACTATGGCTACACCTTC. Translated: CASSEVRQGWNYGYTF.